These 18 T cell receptor beta chains originate from one sample sequenced in a study of blood T cell repertoires in COVID-19. Produced via immunoSEQ multiplex PCR; TCRdb's table is partial and in-frame only. The sample holds about 160,000 clones, under 80% seen once. Sequenced material: peripheral blood. Receptors were obtained from a man in his sixties or seventies with acute or convalescent COVID-19.

V and J are TRBV5-1 and TRBJ1-3, with a tentative D call TRBD1 (5 bases). The CDR3 loop spans 16 amino acids. Germline V gene data show CDR1 as SGHRS and CDR2 as YFSETQ. Trimming pared 0 bases from V and 0 bases from J, leaving 10 bases between. The CDR3 DNA reads as TGCGCCAGCAGCTTGGCTGGGGCCTACTCTGGAAACACCATATATTTT. It encodes CASSLAGAYSGNTIYF.

This clone has a single count. The chain joins TRBV11-3 to TRBJ1-2; D gene unclear. Germline values: CDR1 SGHNT, CDR2 YENEEA. The ends were cut back, 0 bases at V and 5 bases at J, with 7 bases in the middle. The CDR3 loop spans 13 amino acids. CDR3 region: CASSLEGGYGYTF. The CDR3 DNA is TGTGCCAGCAGCTTAGAGGGAGGATATGGCTACACCTTC.

This clone has a single count. The V and J genes are TRBV12-3 or TRBV12-4 and TRBJ1-2; D is ambiguous. This CDR3 has 13 residues. V shed 1 base and J shed 6 bases, with 9 bases lying between them. The CDR3 sequence is CASSLEGGHGYTF. The CDR3 DNA sequence: TGTGCCAGCAGTTTAGAGGGAGGCCATGGCTACACCTTC.

The chain links TRBV28 to TRBJ2-3, with 9 bases aligning to TRBD2. Trimming removed 6 bases from V and 6 bases from J; junction bases left unmatched: 7. CDR1 and CDR2 from the germline V gene are MDHEN and SYDVKM. This CDR3 has 14 amino acids. CDR3 loop: CASRLAGELDTQYF. CDR3 nucleotide sequence: TGTGCCAGCAGATTAGCGGGAGAGCTGGATACGCAGTATTTT.

CDR3 sequence: CASSPVGGYGANVLTF. CDR3 coding DNA: TGTGCCAGCAGCCCCGTGGGAGGGTACGGGGCCAACGTCCTGACTTTC. The chain couples TRBV11-3 to TRBJ2-6; 7 bases are a match to TRBD2. V trimming: 5 bases; J trimming: 4 bases; junction bases outside the gene matches: 8. The CDR3 has 16 residues. In germline, CDR1 is SGHNT, CDR2 YENEEA.

The rearrangement uses TRBV4-2 and TRBJ2-2; the D gene is possibly TRBD1 (6 bases). The V gene lost 1 base and the J gene lost 0 bases, with 12 bases spanning the gap. This CDR3 is 17 amino acids long. Germline V gives CDR1 LGHNA, CDR2 YNFKEQ. This CDR3 reads CASSQVAGATNTGELFF. In DNA form, the CDR3 reads TGTGCCAGCAGCCAAGTGGCAGGGGCTACGAACACCGGGGAGCTGTTTTTT.

The V call is TRBV28, the J call TRBJ1-3; D gene unclear. Germline assignment: CDR1 MDHEN and CDR2 SYDVKM. V lost 6 bases to trimming and J lost 2 bases, with 14 bases between them. This CDR3 spans 15 amino acids. The CDR3: CASSLRGRAGNTIYF. The CDR3 DNA follows: TGTGCCAGCAGCCTTCGAGGGAGGGCTGGAAACACCATATATTTT. The full variable domain, its missing parts supplied by reference TRBV28 and TRBJ1-3, is DVKVTQSSRYLVKRTGEKVFLECVQDMDHENMFWYRQDPGLGLRLIYFSYDVKMKEKGDIPEGYSVSREKKERFSLILESASTNQTSMYLCASSLRGRAGNTIYFGEGSWLTVV.

This clone was detected only once. V is TRBV6-5 and J is TRBJ1-3; 8 bases map to TRBD1. The junction had 6 bases not matched to a gene; V was cut back by 2 bases and J by 3 bases. The CDR3 runs to 16 residues. Germline loops: CDR1 MNHEY, CDR2 SVGAGI. CDR3 in DNA: TGTGCCAGCAGTTACCTGGGGACAGGCTTTGGAAACACCATATATTTT. It translates to CASSYLGTGFGNTIYF.

Ten or more counts support this clone. V usage is TRBV3-1 (or the pseudogene TRBV3-2) and J usage is TRBJ1-1; 9 bases agree with TRBD1. Germline CDR1 reads LGHDT; CDR2 reads YNNKEL (reference sequence). This CDR3 is 12 amino acids long. Germline trimming cut 7 bases from V and 5 bases from J; bases unmatched to any gene: 2. This CDR3 is CASTDRGTEAFF. The CDR3 DNA reads as TGTGCCAGCACTGACAGGGGGACTGAAGCTTTCTTT.

The rearrangement links TRBV6-4 to TRBJ2-3; D possibly corresponds to TRBD2 (6 bases). Germline values: CDR1 MRHNA, CDR2 SNTAGT. The CDR3 consists of 16 residues. Trimming shortened V by 3 bases and J by 4 bases, and 17 bases separated the two germline ends. The CDR3 loop is CASSDTTGEPADTQYF. In nucleotides, the CDR3 is TGTGCCAGCAGTGATACCACGGGGGAGCCAGCAGATACGCAGTATTTT.

V and J are TRBV19 and TRBJ1-1, with TRBD1 matching over 7 bases. J gave up 1 base and V 3 bases, and 17 bases lay outside the gene matches. The CDR3 is 19 residues long. Germline V gene sequence: CDR1 LNHDA, CDR2 SQIVND (reference sequence). In DNA, the CDR3 is TGTGCCAGTAGTATTCGACCCGGGACAGAGGCATTTCGGAACACTGAAGCTTTCTTT. Translating gives CASSIRPGTEAFRNTEAFF.

The rearrangement links TRBV10-3 to TRBJ2-5; 7 positions match TRBD1. V trimming: 9 bases; J trimming: 1 base; junction bases outside the gene matches: 2. The CDR3 length is 12 residues. Germline values: CDR1 ENHRY, CDR2 SYGVKD. DNA of the CDR3: TGTGCCATTAGGGGGCCCCAAGAGACCCAGTACTTC. This gives the protein CAIRGPQETQYF.

The rearrangement links TRBV19 to TRBJ2-1; 12 nucleotides line up with TRBD2. The length of the CDR3 is 16 residues. With 3 bases clipped from V and 6 bases from J, the junction kept 6 bases outside the gene matches. Germline V gives CDR1 LNHDA, CDR2 SQIVND (reference sequence). The CDR3 region has the DNA TGTGCCAGTAGTATGCCGGGACTAGCGGGTAGCAATGAGCAGTTCTTC. It is translated as CASSMPGLAGSNEQFF.

V is TRBV18 and J is TRBJ1-1, with 8 bases identical to TRBD1. V gave up 3 bases and J gave up 4 bases; unmatched junction bases: 7. Germline V CDR1 and CDR2: KGHSH, LQKENI. This CDR3 has 15 residues. The chain's CDR3 is CASSPSGQGGTEAFF. The DNA for the CDR3 is TGTGCCAGCTCACCCTCAGGACAGGGAGGCACTGAAGCTTTCTTT.

CDR3 sequence: CASQPGLNTEAFF. CDR3 nucleotides: TGTGCCAGCCAGCCAGGGCTGAACACTGAAGCTTTCTTT. The chain carries TRBV11-1 and TRBJ1-1; the D gene is possibly TRBD1 (5 bases). The CDR3 runs to 13 residues. Trimming left V 8 bases short and J 0 bases short, with 10 bases between. The germline V gene encodes CDR1 SGHAT and CDR2 FQDESV (reference sequence).

This clone has only a few counts. The chain uses TRBV7-9 and TRBJ1-1; a possible D gene is TRBD1 (5 bases). Germline V CDR1 and CDR2: SEHNR, FQNEAQ (reference sequence). The CDR3 runs to 14 residues. With 2 bases removed from V and 1 base from J, the gap between germline ends came to 8 bases. Here the CDR3 reads CASSLSGANTEAFF. The CDR3 nucleotides are TGTGCCAGCAGCTTATCTGGGGCGAACACTGAAGCTTTCTTT.

This clone was observed a single time. The chain recombines TRBV12-5 with TRBJ1-1; 8 bases line up with TRBD1. J gave up 3 bases and V 5 bases, and 2 bases lay outside the gene matches. This CDR3 region has 13 residues. Germline CDR1 reads LGHNT; CDR2 reads FRNRAP. CDR3 DNA sequence: TGTGCTAGTGGTGCGGACAGGGACACTGAAGCTTTCTTT. This translates into CASGADRDTEAFF.

The V call is TRBV9, the J call TRBJ1-6; D perhaps matches TRBD1 (5 bases). From germline, CDR1 is SGDLS and CDR2 YYNGEE. The CDR3 has 15 amino acids. Deletions cut 0 bases from V and 7 bases from J, with 11 bases between. DNA for the CDR3: TGTGCCAGCAGCGTAGAGCGTCAGGGAAATTCACCCCTCCACTTT. It is translated as CASSVERQGNSPLHF.